This entry features one T cell receptor (beta chain) sequence. Its cognate antigen has yet to be identified. Per-base quality was not reported, and no clone a single base away is much larger than it. Libraries were made using multiplex PCR. The sequencing machine was an Illumina HiSeq 4000. CDR3 regions were amplified by Arm-PCR with iRepertoire HTBI primers to construct TCR beta libraries. Gel purification was performed on PCR products prior to sequencing. Processing in the source paper ran as follows. Gene usage analysis of CDR3 amino acid clonotypes used the roughly 60 TRBV and around 13 TRBJ segments found across samples. Filtered high-quality paired reads were merged into contigs using COPE and FqMerger. Contigs were aligned with BLAST to IMGT TRBV, TRBD and TRBJ reference genes, and CDR3 was defined per IMGT. Any clonotype with a frequency above 0.1% was counted as a highly expanded clone. Shannon entropy served as the measure of repertoire diversity, while the Gini coefficient captured V-J evenness. Clonotypes shared by more than one individual were considered public. The public reads were run again by TCRdb, first through fastp at Q25 and then through MiXCR, and only productive beta chains were kept. Rows are combined by CDR3 protein, so each entry shows the most common genes and DNA. For this entry, the V and J calls and clone size follow TCRdb and not the study's own pipeline. Within this sample are 530,000 or so distinct CDR3 sequences, with about 14% of them counted one time only. Jointly, the top ten make up 10% of the sample.

The sample belongs to a study of regulatory T cells in long-lasting Graves disease (dated by TCRdb to about 2021). For the wider study: Patients with newly diagnosed Graves' disease had been on antithyroid drugs for under 3 months. Persistent Graves' disease patients were compared with newly diagnosed Graves' disease patients by peripheral blood TCR sequencing and RNA sequencing. The study was registered as a clinical trial and conducted in China. A total of about 33 samples underwent TCR sequencing, from about 13 patients with persistent Graves' disease and some 20 patients with newly diagnosed Graves' disease. On the study overall, not on this receptor specifically: Patients with persistent disease shared more public clonotypes (about 2,700) than newly diagnosed patients did (around 980). The study examined only peripheral blood because the primary lesion, thyroid tissue, could not be accessed. The authors acknowledged the small sample size as a limitation that may reduce accuracy. Only the TCR beta chain was sequenced and analyzed. Compared with newly diagnosed patients, persistent Graves' disease patients had lower TCR Shannon entropy and fewer highly expanded clones, which suggests clonal expansion.

The sample's time point label, in plain terms: newly diagnosed GD, antithyroid drugs for less than 3 months. For both TCR sequencing and RNA sequencing, RNA was extracted from PBMCs in TRIzol. The diagnosis of Graves' disease was made according to American Thyroid Association guidelines. The patients came from an endocrinology department in Xi'an, China. Each patient gave about 8.1 milliliters of peripheral blood, collected in an EDTA anticoagulant tube. Ficoll Paque Plus density gradient separation was used to isolate PBMCs, and no further T cell sorting was done. An Agilent 2100 Bioanalyzer and agarose gel were used to check RNA quality, while a NanoDrop 2000 measured RNA concentration. The same specimen was also included in a second study, on T cells in Graves' hyperthyroidism and ophthalmopathy. Per that second paper: Graves' hyperthyroidism was defined as stable when no progression to ophthalmopathy occurred over 18 months of follow-up. Hyperthyroidism patients were newly diagnosed, with disease duration under 2 months, and aged 18 to 65 years. Exclusion was applied to patients with uncontrolled infections, other autoimmune diseases, pregnancy or lactation. Clinical symptoms, serum thyroxine and TRAb, thyroid ultrasound, and orbital computed tomography formed the basis for the diagnoses. The first round of RT-PCR for the TCR CDR3 was performed with the HTBI primer set and the Qiagen OneStep RT-PCR kit. Blood samples also contained most of the expanded thyroid clonotypes (frequency above 0.001), which suggests that blood repertoires may reflect thyroid immune responses. In cross-validation, a model built on a 13 V-J signature told ophthalmopathy apart from stable hyperthyroidism with approximately 90% sensitivity and around 83% specificity, and in testing the same model reached 80%/75%. In validation, the model predicted progression to ophthalmopathy a median of approximately 6.3 months before onset, with about 70% sensitivity and roughly 77% specificity. TCR V-J signatures able to tell the groups apart were searched for in a discovery cohort of more than 90 patients, of whom around 42 had Graves' ophthalmopathy and 57 had stable Graves' hyperthyroidism. Prospective prediction of ophthalmopathy was tested in an independent validation cohort consisting of 18 hyperthyroidism patients and 17 patients who later progressed to ophthalmopathy. The approximately 95 discovery patients were divided at random into training and test sets in a 7:3 ratio. In addition, the study compared T-cell repertoires in thyroid tissue and in blood from five or six Graves' hyperthyroidism patients. Once sampling was done, hyperthyroidism patients were given methimazole at a starting dose of 30 mg daily, whereas ophthalmopathy patients were given high-dose intravenous methylprednisolone. Libraries were constructed in a second round of multiplex PCR, after which size selection and purification were performed. Libraries were sequenced paired-end with 100 bp reads on an Illumina HiSeq2000. SOAPnuke was used to process the raw data, removing reads that contained adapters or uncalled bases, had a mean Phred below 15, or lacked an exact match to the constant primer or identifier. COPE v1.2.5 was used to merge the high-quality paired reads, and each unique nucleotide sequence was defined as a clonotype. MiTCR v1.1 was used to align the clonotypes against IMGT TRBV, TRBD and TRBJ reference segments. The analysis was restricted to V-J combinations with a frequency above 0.0001, which together covered about 99% of the repertoires. A TCS score was defined as the ratio of F50 (clonal expansion) to E x V (chaos), with BLOSUM62-based TCRdist applied between CDR3 peptides within each V-J. Welch's t-statistics and random forest reduced fewer than 550 V-J features to roughly 13, which were used in a naive Bayes classifier (R e1071). No statistical method was used to set the sample size in advance, and investigators knew the group allocation. TCR Vbeta CDR3 sequencing of around 130 peripheral blood samples (approximately 44 ophthalmopathy, roughly 72 hyperthyroidism and approximately 17 progressor patients) is reported in the paper.

The sample was peripheral blood mononuclear cells (PBMCs), taken at new diagnosis, from a patient treated with antithyroid drugs. This sequence originates from a man aged 25-40 years with Graves disease. Donor details come from another sample of the same person, matched by shared clones.

The CDR3 protein: CASSVGQGAVGELFF. In nucleotide form, the sequence is TGTGCCAGCAGCGTCGGACAGGGGGCGGTCGGGGAGCTGTTTTTT. The receptor chain draws on TRBV9 and TRBJ2-2; 11 nucleotides in the junction match TRBD1. The CDR3 covers 15 residues, taking in both the cysteine and the phenylalanine. Kept here is only the CDR3 DNA, which spans 45 bases and is read in frame from base 1. V ends up 2 bases short and J 7 bases short, with an unmatched junction base count of 4. The germline V gene provides CDR1 SGDLS and CDR2 YYNGEE.